This TCR beta chain was sequenced for a study of CD8 T cells in ankylosing spondylitis. The study, taken as a whole, reports: Seven to nine highly homologous variants made up a TCR beta motif, and this motif appeared characteristic of ankylosing spondylitis blood.

Preparation of TCR beta libraries was done by quantitative 5'-RACE with molecular barcodes. TCRdb reprocessed the 5' RACE reads with MiXCR, giving one entry per CDR3 protein. The data contain about 750,000 distinct CDR3 sequences, around 17% of them seen just once; the ten biggest clones take up roughly a fifth. Trimming left V 7 bases short and J 2 bases short, with 15 bases between. This CDR3 has 14 amino acids. CDR1 and CDR2 (germline): MNHEY, SVGEGT. This clonotype turned up a few times. The antigen is unknown. The sequenced material came from blood, either unsorted or a sorted T cell fraction (not recorded which). The chain combines TRBV6-2 or TRBV6-3 with TRBJ2-7; D gene ambiguous. This clonotype was sampled from a male donor with ankylosing spondylitis. The CDR3 loop reads CASKRQSLTYEQYF. The CDR3 bases are TGTGCCAGCAAGAGGCAGTCTCTTACCTACGAGCAGTACTTC.